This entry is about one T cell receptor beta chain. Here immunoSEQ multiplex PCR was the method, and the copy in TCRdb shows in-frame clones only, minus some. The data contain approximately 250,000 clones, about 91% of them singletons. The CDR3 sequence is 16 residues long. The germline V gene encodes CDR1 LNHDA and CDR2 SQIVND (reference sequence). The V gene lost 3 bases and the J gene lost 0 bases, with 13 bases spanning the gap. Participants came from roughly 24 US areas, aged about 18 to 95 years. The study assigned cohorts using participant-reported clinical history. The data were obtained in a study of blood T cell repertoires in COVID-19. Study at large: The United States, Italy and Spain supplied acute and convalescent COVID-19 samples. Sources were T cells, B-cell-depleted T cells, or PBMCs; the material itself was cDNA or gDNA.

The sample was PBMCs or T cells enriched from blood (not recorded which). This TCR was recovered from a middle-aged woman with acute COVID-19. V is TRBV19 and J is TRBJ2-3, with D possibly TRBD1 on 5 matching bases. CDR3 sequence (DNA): TGTGCCAGTAGTATTCGACAGCGCACTAGCACAGATACGCAGTATTTT. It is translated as CASSIRQRTSTDTQYF.